The 20 T cell receptor beta chains given below trace back to one sample, sequenced in a study of blood T cell repertoires in COVID-19. The assay was immunoSEQ multiplex PCR, and TCRdb's table has in-frame clones only and misses some. The repertoire holds about 23,000 clones, with 85% to 90% as singletons. Sequences were obtained from peripheral blood. The receptor set was obtained from a woman of 80 years or more with active COVID-19.

In this sample, this clone turned up a few times. This chain connects TRBV14 to TRBJ2-7, with D unresolved. V was trimmed by 2 bases and J by 4 bases, leaving 15 bases between them. The CDR3 totals 15 residues. Per the germline V gene, CDR1 is SGHDN and CDR2 is FVKESK. The CDR3 DNA sequence: TGTGCCAGCAGCCAACCCAGGCTCGGCGTTTACGAGCAGTACTTC. It specifies CASSQPRLGVYEQYF. Full variable domain (rest looked up from reference TRBV14 and TRBJ2-7): EAGVTQFPSHSVIEKGQTVTLRCDPISGHDNLYWYRRVMGKEIKFLLHFVKESKQDESGMPNNRFLAERTGGTYSTLKVQPAELEDSGVYFCASSQPRLGVYEQYFGPGTRLTVT.

The V and J genes are TRBV5-1 and TRBJ2-3; 9 positions agree with TRBD2. CDR1 SGHRS and CDR2 YFSETQ come from the germline V gene. This CDR3 is built from 14 residues. V lost 5 bases and J lost 2; bases outside the gene matches: 3. CDR3 in amino acids: CASRTSGLTDTQYF. The DNA for the CDR3 is TGCGCCAGCAGGACTAGCGGACTCACAGATACGCAGTATTTT.

The chain recombines TRBV3-1 (or the pseudogene TRBV3-2) with TRBJ1-2; 8 nucleotides align to TRBD1. The length of the CDR3 is 17 residues. Trimming cost V 0 bases and J 0 bases; bases outside gene matches: 6. Germline CDR1 and CDR2: LGHDT and YNNKEL (reference sequence). CDR3 bases: TGTGCCAGCAGCCAAGACCCCCAGGGGGCGGCTAACTATGGCTACACCTTC. Amino acids: CASSQDPQGAANYGYTF.

This clone has just one count. The genes are TRBV7-8 and TRBJ2-3; tentatively, D is TRBD1 (5 bases). CDR1 and CDR2 from the germline V gene are SGHVS and FQNEAQ. This CDR3 has 15 residues. Deletions cut 5 bases from V and 2 bases from J, with 14 bases between. CDR3 sequence reads: CASSMVVGPTDTQYF. The CDR3 DNA reads as TGTGCCAGCAGCATGGTAGTGGGGCCCACAGATACGCAGTATTTT.

The chain employs TRBV4-2 and TRBJ2-7; TRBD2 agrees at 13 bases. Germline V lookup: CDR1 LGHNA, CDR2 YNFKEQ. The CDR3 has 17 amino acids. The V segment lost 3 bases and the J segment 2 bases; nucleotides outside the gene matches: 7. The chain's CDR3 is CASSHAGTSGDTYEQYF. The CDR3 DNA reads TGTGCCAGCAGCCATGCCGGGACTAGCGGGGACACCTACGAGCAGTACTTC.

In DNA form, the CDR3 reads TGTGCCAGCTCACCAAAGAGCCAGACAGGGTCTAGCTCTGGAAACACCATATATTTT. Translating gives CASSPKSQTGSSSGNTIYF. The gene calls are TRBV18 and TRBJ1-3, with TRBD1 identical over 7 bases. The CDR3 spans 19 residues. The V gene's germline CDR1 is KGHSH and CDR2 LQKENI. V lost 2 bases and J lost 0; bases outside the gene matches: 13.

The chain joins TRBV6-5 to TRBJ2-2, with D unclear. CDR1 MNHEY and CDR2 SVGAGI come from the germline V gene. Trimming took 3 bases from V and 2 from J, leaving 7 bases between them. This CDR3 has 14 residues. CDR3 DNA: TGTGCCAGCAGTTATATGAGAAACACCGGGGAGCTGTTTTTT. Translation gives CASSYMRNTGELFF.

V is TRBV6-2 or TRBV6-3 and J is TRBJ2-1; a possible D gene is TRBD2 (6 bases). The CDR3 has 14 residues. The V and J ends lost 7 bases and 6 bases respectively, with 16 bases between them. The germline gives CDR1 MNHEY, CDR2 SVGEGT. CDR3 sequence: CASNPELAINEQFF. CDR3 nucleotides: TGTGCCAGCAACCCAGAGCTAGCGATCAATGAGCAGTTCTTC.

J is TRBJ2-1 and V is TRBV6-5; 7 positions match TRBD2. V lost 6 bases, J lost 6 bases, and 11 bases stayed unmatched. The germline CDR1 and CDR2 sequences are MNHEY and SVGAGI. This CDR3 has 15 amino acids. The CDR3 nucleotides read TGTGCCAGCAGACCTCCGGGACTAACAGGCAATGAGCAGTTCTTC. It codes for CASRPPGLTGNEQFF.

The chain has TRBV10-3 and TRBJ1-1, with D hard to call. Germline loops: CDR1 ENHRY, CDR2 SYGVKD. The CDR3 is 13 residues long. Trimming cost V 6 bases and J 3 bases, with 11 bases left between them. DNA for the CDR3: TGTGCCATCAGGGAGCTATTCGACACTGAAGCTTTCTTT. The encoded protein is CAIRELFDTEAFF.

The rearrangement uses TRBV28 and TRBJ1-5; 7 nucleotides align to TRBD1. From germline, CDR1 is MDHEN and CDR2 SYDVKM. Trimming removed 6 bases from V and 0 bases from J; junction bases left unmatched: 5. The CDR3 consists of 15 residues. CDR3 bases: TGTGCCAGCAGGCCAGGGGGTTATAGCAATCAGCCCCAGCATTTT. This sequence encodes CASRPGGYSNQPQHF.

The CDR3 nucleotides are TGTGCCAGCAGCCGGGACTCGAACACCGGGGAGCTGTTTTTT. This encodes CASSRDSNTGELFF. J is TRBJ2-2 and V is TRBV6-5; possibly TRBD2 for D (6 bases). The CDR3 totals 14 residues. Trimming pared 6 bases from V and 0 bases from J, leaving 8 bases between. In germline, CDR1 is MNHEY, CDR2 SVGAGI.

The V gene is TRBV7-2, the J gene TRBJ2-3; weak D call: TRBD2 (6 bases). CDR1 and CDR2 (germline): SGHTA, FQGNSA. Trimming cost V 5 bases and J 1 base, with 16 bases left between them. The CDR3 has 16 residues. This CDR3 is CASSPLLWGGTDTQYF. The CDR3 bases are TGTGCCAGCAGCCCTTTATTGTGGGGGGGCACAGATACGCAGTATTTT. The full variable domain, rest sourced from reference TRBV7-2 and TRBJ2-3, is GAGVSQSPSNKVTEKGKDVELRCDPISGHTALYWYRQSLGQGLEFLIYFQGNSAPDKSGLPSDRFSAERTGGSVSTLTIQRTQQEDSAVYLCASSPLLWGGTDTQYFGPGTRLTVL.

This chain links TRBV27 with TRBJ1-3; 9 bases are a match to TRBD1. The V segment lost 8 bases and the J segment 6 bases; nucleotides outside the gene matches: 5. This CDR3 region has 13 residues. CDR1 MNHEY and CDR2 SMNVEV come from the germline V gene (reference sequence). Here the CDR3 reads CASQGQGLNTIYF. In DNA, the CDR3 is TGTGCCAGCCAAGGACAGGGGCTAAACACCATATATTTT.

The V and J genes are TRBV29-1 and TRBJ1-2; 8 bases fit TRBD1. This CDR3 is built from 14 residues. Germline assignment: CDR1 SQVTM and CDR2 ANQGSEA. V lost 6 bases and J lost 8; bases outside the gene matches: 14. CDR3 bases: TGCAGCGTCGATAACCAAGACAGGGGACGAGGCTACACCTTC. It encodes CSVDNQDRGRGYTF.

The count of this clone is one. The chain recombines TRBV11-2 with TRBJ2-7, with a possible D match to TRBD2 (6 bases). V lost 4 bases, J lost 4 bases, and 26 bases lay in between. The CDR3 is 18 amino acids. Germline loops: CDR1 SGHAT, CDR2 FQNNGV. The CDR3 reads CASSSTTSGPGRKYEQYF. The CDR3 region has the DNA TGTGCCAGCAGCTCAACCACGTCTGGGCCCGGGAGAAAGTACGAGCAGTACTTC.

V is TRBV7-6 and J is TRBJ2-2; D perhaps matches TRBD1 (6 bases). The CDR3 is 16 amino acids. CDR1 and CDR2 (germline): SGHVS, FNYEAQ. V dropped 0 bases and J dropped 1 base, with 9 bases sitting between them. This CDR3 reads CASSLAPQGNTGELFF. DNA for the CDR3: TGTGCCAGCAGCTTAGCACCACAGGGGAACACCGGGGAGCTGTTTTTT.

The chain employs TRBV12-5 and TRBJ1-5, with D possibly being TRBD1 (6 bases). CDR1 and CDR2 from the germline V gene are LGHNT and FRNRAP. CDR3 size: 14 residues. V was trimmed by 6 bases and J by 0 bases, leaving 9 bases between them. CDR3 sequence (DNA): TGTGCTAGTGGCGGACAGTATAGCAATCAGCCCCAGCATTTT. Protein sequence: CASGGQYSNQPQHF.

The rearrangement joins TRBV5-6 to TRBJ1-2; D is possibly TRBD1 (6 bases). Germline loops: CDR1 SGHDT, CDR2 YYEEEE. This CDR3 has 15 residues. V was clipped by 1 base and J by 6 bases, with 16 bases between them. The CDR3, as DNA: TGTGCCAGCAGCTTGCCCCTGGGGGGGGCCAATGGCTACACCTTC. Encoded protein: CASSLPLGGANGYTF.

The chain links TRBV4-2 to TRBJ2-1; 8 bases match TRBD2. CDR3 length: 15 amino acids. J was trimmed by 4 bases and V by 5 bases; bases with no gene match: 7. Germline V gene data show CDR1 as LGHNA and CDR2 as YNFKEQ. The CDR3 bases are TGTGCCAGCAGCGCAACTAGCGGAACATACAATGAGCAGTTCTTC. Protein: CASSATSGTYNEQFF.